This T cell receptor beta chain was identified in a study of tumor and adjacent non-tumor tissue in lung cancer. Study information: There were 11 to 12 adenocarcinoma, 2 squamous cell carcinoma and 1 small cell lung cancer cases. Each sample yielded some 4 million productive TCRbeta reads on average. Findings and caveats of the study: Tumor tissue had significantly higher TCR diversity than normal lung. In normal lung, the top 100 clones were significantly more dominant than in tumor.

The CDR3 has 14 amino acids. Germline CDR1 and CDR2: SQVTM and ANQGSEA. The library came from three nested PCR rounds adapted from ARM-PCR protocols. TCRdb reprocessed the multiplex PCR reads with MiXCR, giving one entry per CDR3 protein. The sample records 77,000 or so distinct CDR3 sequences, 76% being singletons. This clonotype was seen only once. The antigen is unknown. A read error may account for a junction end that differs from germline. RNA was extracted from bulk tissue without any cell sorting. This non-tumor lung sample came from over 3 cm beyond the tumor edge. The specimen sequenced was distant non-tumor lung tissue. The TCR sequence derives from a man in his 70s with non-small cell lung cancer. This sequence joins TRBV29-1 and TRBJ1-4; 8 positions agree with TRBD1. CDR3 sequence reads: CSVGSGGSNEELFF. The CDR3 region has the DNA TGCAGCGTTGGTTCAGGGGGCAGCAATGAAGAACTGTTTTTT.